The entry below describes one T cell receptor beta chain. As yet, its antigen is unknown. This record comes from a study of shared clonotypes between healthy human individuals. Overall study findings and caveats: Rarefaction demonstrated incomplete sorted-subset sequencing despite large depth. Generation of non-shared clonotypes was less probable than generation of clonotypes shared by all four donors. The authors sampled blood alone, and tissue repertoires likely differ.

Clones were sequenced by immunoSEQ multiplex PCR, and TCRdb holds only the in-frame ones, with some missing. In the table there are about 2.4 million clones, around nine tenths of which are singletons. CDR3 length: 13 residues. The germline V gene has CDR1 SGHRS and CDR2 YFSETQ. V gave up 7 bases and J gave up 5 bases, with 15 bases separating them. What was sequenced was naive CD4+ T cells sorted from blood. Subset noted: CD45RA+ positively selected. The chain couples TRBV5-1 to TRBJ2-5, with D perhaps TRBD2 (5 bases). This TCR derives from a young man in good health. CDR3 DNA: TGCGCCAGCTTCAGCGGCTTGGGGGAGACCCAGTACTTC. Amino acid sequence: CASFSGLGETQYF.